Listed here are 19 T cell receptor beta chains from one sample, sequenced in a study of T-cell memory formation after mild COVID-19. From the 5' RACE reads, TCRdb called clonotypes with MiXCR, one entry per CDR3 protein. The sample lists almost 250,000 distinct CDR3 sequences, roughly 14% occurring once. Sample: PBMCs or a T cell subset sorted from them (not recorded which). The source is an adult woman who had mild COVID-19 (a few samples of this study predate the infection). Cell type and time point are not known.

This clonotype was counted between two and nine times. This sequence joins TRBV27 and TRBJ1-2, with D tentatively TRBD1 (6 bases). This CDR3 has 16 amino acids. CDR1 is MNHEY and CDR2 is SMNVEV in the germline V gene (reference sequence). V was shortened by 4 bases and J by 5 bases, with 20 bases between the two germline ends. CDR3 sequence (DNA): TGTGCCAGCAGTTCCGACCGAAGGGGGTTTGGATATGGCTACACCTTC. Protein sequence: CASSSDRRGFGYGYTF.

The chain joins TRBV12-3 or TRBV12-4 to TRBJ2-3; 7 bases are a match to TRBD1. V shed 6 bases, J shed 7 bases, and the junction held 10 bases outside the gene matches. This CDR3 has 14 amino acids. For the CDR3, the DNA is TGTGCCAGCAGCCTGGGACAGTCATTGAATACGCAGTATTTT. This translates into CASSLGQSLNTQYF.

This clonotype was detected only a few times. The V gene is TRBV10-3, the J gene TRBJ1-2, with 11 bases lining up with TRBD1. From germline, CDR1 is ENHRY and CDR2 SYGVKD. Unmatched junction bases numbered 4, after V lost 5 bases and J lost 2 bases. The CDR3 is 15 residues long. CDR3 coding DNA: TGTGCCATCAGTTACCGGGACAGGGGGAACTATGGCTACACCTTC. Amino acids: CAISYRDRGNYGYTF.

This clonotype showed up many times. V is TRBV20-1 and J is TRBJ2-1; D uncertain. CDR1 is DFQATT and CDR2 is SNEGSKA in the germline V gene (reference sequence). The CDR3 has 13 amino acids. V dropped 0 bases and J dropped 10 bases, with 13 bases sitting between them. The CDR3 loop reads CSARDPLSLEQFF. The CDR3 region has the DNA TGCAGTGCTAGAGATCCCCTATCTTTGGAGCAGTTCTTC.

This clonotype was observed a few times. The CDR3 protein is CASSPGGGGSTDTQYF. The CDR3 nucleotides are TGTGCCAGCTCACCAGGAGGCGGGGGGAGCACAGATACGCAGTATTTT. The rearrangement uses TRBV18 and TRBJ2-3; 8 bases are a match to TRBD2. Unmatched junction bases numbered 4, after V lost 2 bases and J lost 0 bases. Germline V gene sequence: CDR1 KGHSH, CDR2 LQKENI. The CDR3 spans 16 residues.

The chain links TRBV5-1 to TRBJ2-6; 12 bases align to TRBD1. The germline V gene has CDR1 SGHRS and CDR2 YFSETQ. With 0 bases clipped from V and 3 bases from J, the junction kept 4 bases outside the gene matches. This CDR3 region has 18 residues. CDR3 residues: CASSLGGQGALGANVLTF. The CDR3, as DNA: TGCGCCAGCAGCTTGGGGGGACAGGGGGCGCTTGGGGCCAACGTCCTGACTTTC.

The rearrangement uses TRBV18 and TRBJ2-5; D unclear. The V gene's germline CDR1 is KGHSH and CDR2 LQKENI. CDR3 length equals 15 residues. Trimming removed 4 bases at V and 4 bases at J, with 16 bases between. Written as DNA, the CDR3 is TGTGCCAGCTCACTGGCCCGACTCGCGGCAGAGACCCAGTACTTC. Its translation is CASSLARLAAETQYF.

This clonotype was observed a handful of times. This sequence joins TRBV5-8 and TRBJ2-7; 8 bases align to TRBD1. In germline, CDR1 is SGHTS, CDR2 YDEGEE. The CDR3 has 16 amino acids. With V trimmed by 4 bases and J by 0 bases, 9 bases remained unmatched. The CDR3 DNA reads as TGTGCCAGCAGCGAAGGACAGGGCTTTAGCTCCTACGAGCAGTACTTC. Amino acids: CASSEGQGFSSYEQYF. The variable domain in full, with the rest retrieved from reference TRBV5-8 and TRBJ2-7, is EAGVTQSPTHLIKTRGQQATLRCSPISGHTSVYWYQQALGLGLQFLLWYDEGEERNRGNFPPRFSGRQFPNYSSELNVNALELEDSALYLCASSEGQGFSSYEQYFGPGTRLTVT.

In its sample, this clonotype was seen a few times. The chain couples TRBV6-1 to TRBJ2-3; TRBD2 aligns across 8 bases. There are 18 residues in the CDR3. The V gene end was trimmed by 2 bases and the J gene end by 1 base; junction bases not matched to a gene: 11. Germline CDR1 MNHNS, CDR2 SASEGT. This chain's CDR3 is CASSEQGLALWGTDTQYF. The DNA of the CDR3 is TGTGCCAGCAGTGAACAAGGACTAGCCCTTTGGGGCACAGATACGCAGTATTTT.

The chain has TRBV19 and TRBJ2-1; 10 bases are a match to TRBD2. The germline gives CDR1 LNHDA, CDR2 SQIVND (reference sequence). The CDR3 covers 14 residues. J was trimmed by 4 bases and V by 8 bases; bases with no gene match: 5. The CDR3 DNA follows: TGTGCCAGTCGCCCTAGCGGGGGTTACAATGAGCAGTTCTTC. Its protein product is CASRPSGGYNEQFF.

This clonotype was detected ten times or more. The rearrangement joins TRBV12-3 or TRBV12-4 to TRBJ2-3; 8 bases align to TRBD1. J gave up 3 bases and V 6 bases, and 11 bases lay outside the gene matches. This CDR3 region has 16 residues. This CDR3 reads CASSPRGREGTDTQYF. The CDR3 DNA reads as TGTGCCAGCAGCCCCAGGGGGCGAGAGGGGACAGATACGCAGTATTTT.

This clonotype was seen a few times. DNA for the CDR3: TGTGCCAGTAGATACACAGGTTCGGTTGAAGCTTTCTTT. It is translated as CASRYTGSVEAFF. The chain is built from TRBV19 and TRBJ1-1; D is possibly TRBD1 (5 bases). The germline V gene has CDR1 LNHDA and CDR2 SQIVND (reference sequence). CDR3 size: 13 residues. V gave up 6 bases and J gave up 7 bases, with 15 bases separating them.

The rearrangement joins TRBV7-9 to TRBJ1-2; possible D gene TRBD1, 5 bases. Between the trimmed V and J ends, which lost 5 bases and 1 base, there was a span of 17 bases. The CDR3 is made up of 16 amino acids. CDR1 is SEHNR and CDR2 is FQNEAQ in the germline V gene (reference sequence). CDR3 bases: TGTGCCAGCAGCCCCGCCACGGGACTGCTTAACTATGGCTACACCTTC. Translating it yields CASSPATGLLNYGYTF.

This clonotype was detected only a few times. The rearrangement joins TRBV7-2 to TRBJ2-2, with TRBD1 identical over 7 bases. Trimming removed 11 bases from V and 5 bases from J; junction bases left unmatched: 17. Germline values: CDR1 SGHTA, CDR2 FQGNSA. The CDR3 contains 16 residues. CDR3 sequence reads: CAAGHPGTVLTGELFF. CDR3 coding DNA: TGTGCCGCGGGCCACCCCGGGACAGTCTTAACCGGGGAGCTGTTTTTT.

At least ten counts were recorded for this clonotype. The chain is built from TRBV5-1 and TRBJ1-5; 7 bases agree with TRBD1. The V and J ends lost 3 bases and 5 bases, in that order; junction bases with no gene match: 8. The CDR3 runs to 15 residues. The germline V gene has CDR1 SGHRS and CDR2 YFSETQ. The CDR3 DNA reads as TGCGCCAGCAGCTGGACAGGTGGGAAAGATCAGCCCCAGCATTTT. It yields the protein CASSWTGGKDQPQHF. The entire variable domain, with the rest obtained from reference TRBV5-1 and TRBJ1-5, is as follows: KAGVTQTPRYLIKTRGQQVTLSCSPISGHRSVSWYQQTPGQGLQFLFEYFSETQRNKGNFPGRFSGRQFSNSRSEMNVSTLELGDSALYLCASSWTGGKDQPQHFGDGTRLSIL.

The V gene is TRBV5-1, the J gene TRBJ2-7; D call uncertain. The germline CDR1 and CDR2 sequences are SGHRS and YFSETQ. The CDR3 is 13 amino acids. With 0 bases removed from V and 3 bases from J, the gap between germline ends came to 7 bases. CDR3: CASSLVVDYEQYF. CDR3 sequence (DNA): TGCGCCAGCAGCTTGGTGGTGGACTACGAGCAGTACTTC.

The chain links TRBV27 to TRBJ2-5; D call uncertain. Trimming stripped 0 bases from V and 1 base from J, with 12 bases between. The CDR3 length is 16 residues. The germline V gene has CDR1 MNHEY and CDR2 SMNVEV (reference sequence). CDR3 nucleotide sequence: TGTGCCAGCAGTTTATCGATCGCAGTATTCCAAGAGACCCAGTACTTC. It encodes CASSLSIAVFQETQYF.

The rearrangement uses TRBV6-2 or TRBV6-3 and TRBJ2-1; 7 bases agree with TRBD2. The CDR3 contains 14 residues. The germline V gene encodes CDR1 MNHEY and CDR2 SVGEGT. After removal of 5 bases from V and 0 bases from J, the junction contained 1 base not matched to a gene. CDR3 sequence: CASSRGDSYNEQFF. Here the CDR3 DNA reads TGTGCCAGCAGTCGGGGGGACTCCTACAATGAGCAGTTCTTC.

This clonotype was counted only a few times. The CDR3 loop reads CASSSQGPSNTGELFF. In DNA form, the CDR3 reads TGTGCCAGCAGCTCGCAGGGGCCCTCGAACACCGGGGAGCTGTTTTTT. The chain employs TRBV7-2 and TRBJ2-2; a possible D gene is TRBD1 (6 bases). Germline loops: CDR1 SGHTA, CDR2 FQGNSA. The CDR3 is 16 residues long. V was clipped by 4 bases and J by 0 bases, with 12 bases between them.